The present entry profiles one TCR beta chain with its context. The sample is drawn from a study of blood T cell repertoires in COVID-19. Study in general: Both acute and convalescent COVID-19 samples were obtained from the United States, Italy and Spain. Sample material is recorded as cDNA or gDNA derived from T cells, B-cell-depleted T cells, or PBMCs.

The CDR3 has 16 residues. Germline assignment: CDR1 LNHDA and CDR2 SQIVND (reference sequence). With 4 bases clipped from V and 3 bases from J, the junction kept 7 bases outside the gene matches. Under the authors' procedure: Nucleated cell number was recorded as an estimate derived from reference gene primer amplification. Clones were read by immunoSEQ multiplex PCR, and TCRdb kept only the in-frame ones, dropping some. The V and J calls and clone size come from that table; D and trimming were worked out from the DNA. The sample shows tens of thousands of clones, around 76% of them seen only once. The chain employs TRBV19 and TRBJ1-5; TRBD1 matches 9 bases. Sequenced sample: peripheral blood. This clonotype originated in a human donor in a cohort sampled during active COVID-19. DNA of the CDR3: TGTGCCAGTAGTAAACAGGGGGCGCCTTTCAATCAGCCCCAGCATTTT. This gives the protein CASSKQGAPFNQPQHF.